The rows below give T cell receptor beta chains drawn from one sample of a study of blood T cell repertoires in COVID-19. The method was immunoSEQ multiplex PCR; TCRdb's version includes in-frame clones alone and lacks a portion of them. The sample holds hundreds of thousands of clones; about 85% are singletons and the top ten take roughly 2.3%. The sequencing sample was made of peripheral blood. Receptor source: a man in his late teens or twenties with active or convalescent COVID-19. CDR3s include the opening cysteine and the closing phenylalanine or tryptophan. Fields, in order: V gene, D gene, J gene, clone size, CDR3 protein, CDR3 DNA. D genes are given only for firm matches. Not all rows give a size; the values are once, few, many and, for expanded clones, a class.

v_call: TRBV11-2; d_call: NA; j_call: TRBJ2-2; clone_size: NA; cdr3_aa: CASSSLGGGAGTGELFF; cdr3_nt: TGTGCCAGCAGCTCCCTAGGGGGGGGCGCGGGCACCGGGGAGCTGTTTTTT
v_call: TRBV25-1; d_call: TRBD1; j_call: TRBJ2-3; clone_size: NA; cdr3_aa: CASSAGQASTDTQYF; cdr3_nt: TGTGCCAGCAGTGCGGGACAGGCTAGCACAGATACGCAGTATTTT
v_call: TRBV7-9; d_call: NA; j_call: TRBJ2-3; clone_size: NA; cdr3_aa: CASGQGTQYF; cdr3_nt: TGTGCCAGCGGCCAGGGTACGCAGTATTTT
v_call: TRBV19; d_call: NA; j_call: TRBJ2-2; clone_size: NA; cdr3_aa: CASSISDYTGELFF; cdr3_nt: TGTGCCAGTAGTATAAGCGATTACACCGGGGAGCTGTTTTTT
v_call: TRBV19; d_call: TRBD1; j_call: TRBJ1-2; clone_size: NA; cdr3_aa: CAGGTGGSLHGYTF; cdr3_nt: TGTGCCGGCGGGACAGGGGGCTCTTTACATGGCTACACCTTC
v_call: TRBV9; d_call: TRBD1; j_call: TRBJ2-2; clone_size: NA; cdr3_aa: CASSEETGGYSNTGELFF; cdr3_nt: TGTGCCAGCAGCGAAGAAACAGGGGGCTATAGTAACACCGGGGAGCTGTTTTTT
v_call: TRBV7-2; d_call: TRBD1; j_call: TRBJ1-5; clone_size: NA; cdr3_aa: CASSLQGDQPQHF; cdr3_nt: TGTGCCAGCAGCTTACAGGGGGATCAGCCCCAGCATTTT
v_call: TRBV11-2; d_call: NA; j_call: TRBJ2-3; clone_size: NA; cdr3_aa: CASSTNWAPSPHQYF; cdr3_nt: TGTGCCAGCAGCACCAACTGGGCCCCTAGCCCCCATCAGTATTTT
v_call: TRBV15; d_call: TRBD1; j_call: TRBJ2-7; clone_size: NA; cdr3_aa: CATSRGGNRGSNEQYF; cdr3_nt: TGTGCCACCAGCAGAGGGGGAAACAGGGGGTCCAACGAGCAGTACTTC
v_call: TRBV14; d_call: NA; j_call: TRBJ1-6; clone_size: NA; cdr3_aa: CASSQDFRDGNSPLHF; cdr3_nt: TGTGCCAGCAGCCAAGATTTCAGGGATGGTAATTCACCCCTCCACTTT
v_call: TRBV7-9; d_call: NA; j_call: TRBJ1-1; clone_size: NA; cdr3_aa: CASSLWPTHNLNTEAFF; cdr3_nt: TGTGCCAGCAGCTTATGGCCCACCCACAATTTGAACACTGAAGCTTTCTTT
v_call: TRBV5-1; d_call: TRBD1; j_call: TRBJ1-1; clone_size: NA; cdr3_aa: CASSLTGTTEAFF; cdr3_nt: TGCGCCAGCAGCCTGACAGGGACCACTGAAGCTTTCTTT
v_call: TRBV18; d_call: NA; j_call: TRBJ1-2; clone_size: NA; cdr3_aa: CASSARQGRPDYGYTF; cdr3_nt: TGTGCCAGCTCAGCACGTCAGGGTCGACCTGACTATGGCTACACCTTC
v_call: TRBV7-9; d_call: TRBD1; j_call: TRBJ2-7; clone_size: NA; cdr3_aa: CASSLSLLRQGLYEQYF; cdr3_nt: TGTGCCAGCAGCTTATCCTTGCTTCGACAGGGTCTCTACGAGCAGTACTTC
v_call: TRBV10-1; d_call: NA; j_call: TRBJ2-7; clone_size: NA; cdr3_aa: CASSDFLQGDEQYF; cdr3_nt: TGCGCCAGCAGTGACTTTTTACAGGGAGACGAGCAGTACTTC
v_call: TRBV2; d_call: TRBD1; j_call: TRBJ1-1; clone_size: once; cdr3_aa: CASGQEVNTEAFF; cdr3_nt: TGTGCCAGTGGACAGGAAGTGAACACTGAAGCTTTCTTT
v_call: TRBV5-1; d_call: NA; j_call: TRBJ1-4; clone_size: few; cdr3_aa: CASSLASTNEKLFF; cdr3_nt: TGCGCCAGCAGCTTGGCATCAACTAATGAAAAACTGTTTTTT
v_call: TRBV6-5; d_call: NA; j_call: TRBJ2-3; clone_size: NA; cdr3_aa: CASFPRSGTDTQYF; cdr3_nt: TGTGCCAGCTTCCCTCGGAGCGGAACAGATACGCAGTATTTT
v_call: TRBV11-3; d_call: NA; j_call: TRBJ2-3; clone_size: NA; cdr3_aa: CASSSGQLGGTDTQYF; cdr3_nt: TGTGCCAGCAGCTCAGGACAGTTAGGGGGCACAGATACGCAGTATTTT
v_call: TRBV7-3; d_call: NA; j_call: TRBJ1-2; clone_size: NA; cdr3_aa: CASSLFPGSYGYTF; cdr3_nt: TGTGCCAGCAGCTTATTTCCGGGAAGCTATGGCTACACCTTC
v_call: TRBV24-1; d_call: TRBD2; j_call: TRBJ2-5; clone_size: NA; cdr3_aa: CATSSGSRETQYF; cdr3_nt: TGTGCCACCAGTAGCGGGAGCCGAGAGACCCAGTACTTC
v_call: TRBV18; d_call: TRBD2; j_call: TRBJ2-1; clone_size: NA; cdr3_aa: CASSPALAGRYNEQFF; cdr3_nt: TGTGCCAGCTCACCCGCCCTAGCGGGACGCTACAATGAGCAGTTCTTC
v_call: TRBV29-1; d_call: NA; j_call: TRBJ2-1; clone_size: NA; cdr3_aa: CSVEGWGGDRYNEQFF; cdr3_nt: TGCAGCGTTGAGGGGTGGGGCGGTGATAGATACAATGAGCAGTTCTTC
v_call: TRBV15; d_call: NA; j_call: TRBJ2-3; clone_size: NA; cdr3_aa: CATSRDLAGGTDTQYF; cdr3_nt: TGTGCCACCAGCAGAGATTTGGCAGGGGGCACAGATACGCAGTATTTT
v_call: TRBV7-6; d_call: NA; j_call: TRBJ2-1; clone_size: NA; cdr3_aa: CASSLNGSPYNEQFF; cdr3_nt: TGTGCCAGCAGCTTAAACGGGAGTCCCTACAATGAGCAGTTCTTC
v_call: TRBV2; d_call: TRBD1; j_call: TRBJ1-2; clone_size: NA; cdr3_aa: CASSARQGGYGYTF; cdr3_nt: TGTGCCAGCAGTGCCCGACAGGGCGGCTATGGCTACACCTTC
v_call: TRBV5-4; d_call: NA; j_call: TRBJ1-2; clone_size: NA; cdr3_aa: CASSLSHLGQTNYGYTF; cdr3_nt: TGTGCCAGCAGCTTGTCTCACTTGGGGCAGACGAACTATGGCTACACCTTC
v_call: TRBV6-2/TRBV6-3; d_call: NA; j_call: TRBJ2-2; clone_size: NA; cdr3_aa: CASSYSTTGTGELFF; cdr3_nt: TGTGCCAGCAGTTACTCCACAACAGGGACCGGGGAGCTGTTTTTT
v_call: TRBV6-5; d_call: NA; j_call: TRBJ2-3; clone_size: NA; cdr3_aa: CASSYTRATTDTQYF; cdr3_nt: TGTGCCAGCAGTTACACTAGGGCCACCACAGATACGCAGTATTTT
v_call: TRBV5-6; d_call: NA; j_call: TRBJ2-7; clone_size: NA; cdr3_aa: CASSRAGAPYEQYF; cdr3_nt: TGTGCCAGCAGTCGCGCGGGGGCTCCCTACGAGCAGTACTTC
v_call: TRBV27; d_call: NA; j_call: TRBJ2-1; clone_size: NA; cdr3_aa: CASTFGAGPYNEQFF; cdr3_nt: TGTGCCAGCACTTTCGGAGCAGGGCCCTACAATGAGCAGTTCTTC
v_call: TRBV9; d_call: NA; j_call: TRBJ2-5; clone_size: NA; cdr3_aa: CASSADQETQYF; cdr3_nt: TGTGCCAGCAGCGCCGACCAAGAGACCCAGTACTTC
v_call: TRBV27; d_call: TRBD2; j_call: TRBJ2-1; clone_size: NA; cdr3_aa: CASRPWGGPKEQFF; cdr3_nt: TGTGCCAGCAGGCCCTGGGGGGGACCCAAAGAGCAGTTCTTC
v_call: TRBV2; d_call: NA; j_call: TRBJ1-2; clone_size: NA; cdr3_aa: CASFAGRHYGYTF; cdr3_nt: TGTGCCAGCTTTGCGGGACGGCACTATGGCTACACCTTC
v_call: TRBV7-6; d_call: NA; j_call: TRBJ1-6; clone_size: NA; cdr3_aa: CASSLDRGARSPLHF; cdr3_nt: TGTGCCAGCAGCTTAGATCGGGGGGCGCGCTCACCCCTCCACTTT
v_call: TRBV2; d_call: TRBD2; j_call: TRBJ2-1; clone_size: few; cdr3_aa: CASGLAGDNEQFF; cdr3_nt: TGTGCCAGCGGACTAGCGGGAGACAATGAGCAGTTCTTC
v_call: TRBV18; d_call: NA; j_call: TRBJ2-5; clone_size: NA; cdr3_aa: CASSPTRQETQYF; cdr3_nt: TGTGCCAGCTCACCGACTCGACAAGAGACCCAGTACTTC
v_call: TRBV28; d_call: TRBD1; j_call: TRBJ2-5; clone_size: NA; cdr3_aa: CASSAGTGVPTETQYF; cdr3_nt: TGTGCCAGCAGTGCCGGGACAGGGGTTCCCACAGAGACCCAGTACTTC
v_call: TRBV28; d_call: NA; j_call: TRBJ1-1; clone_size: NA; cdr3_aa: CASTFSGHATEAFF; cdr3_nt: TGTGCCAGCACCTTTTCCGGACATGCCACTGAAGCTTTCTTT
v_call: TRBV7-3; d_call: TRBD2; j_call: TRBJ2-3; clone_size: few; cdr3_aa: CASGSGQEDTQYF; cdr3_nt: TGTGCCAGCGGTAGCGGGCAGGAGGATACGCAGTATTTT
v_call: TRBV9; d_call: NA; j_call: TRBJ2-7; clone_size: NA; cdr3_aa: CASGGLDEQYF; cdr3_nt: TGTGCCAGCGGGGGACTGGACGAGCAGTACTTC
v_call: TRBV15; d_call: NA; j_call: TRBJ1-1; clone_size: NA; cdr3_aa: CATSAATGDAEAFF; cdr3_nt: TGTGCCACCAGCGCAGCAACAGGTGACGCTGAAGCTTTCTTT
v_call: TRBV4-1; d_call: NA; j_call: TRBJ2-1; clone_size: NA; cdr3_aa: CASSQDIGGSSYNEQFF; cdr3_nt: TGCGCCAGCAGCCAAGATATAGGCGGCAGCTCCTACAATGAGCAGTTCTTC